One T cell receptor (beta chain) is described in this entry. The antigen is undetermined. Method: immunoSEQ multiplex PCR; TCRdb's copy keeps in-frame clones and lacks some. Of roughly 72,000 clones listed, 70% to 90% are singletons. V lost 5 bases to trimming and J lost 4 bases, with 2 bases between them. The CDR3 is 10 residues long. Looked up from germline, CDR1 is SNHLY and CDR2 is FYNNEI. This record belongs to a study of T cell responses to AZD1222 COVID-19 vaccine. Findings of the study overall: Among the donors, most were white British and more were female, and clonal diversity was possibly underestimated.

The receptor's source is an adult who received the MenACWY meningococcal vaccine as a control. This chain links TRBV2 with TRBJ1-1, with no clear D. Sequenced here: peripheral blood, sampled 28 days after the second dose of the MenACWY control vaccine. This CDR3 reads CASSFTEAFF. In DNA form, the CDR3 reads TGTGCCAGCAGTTTCACTGAAGCTTTCTTT.